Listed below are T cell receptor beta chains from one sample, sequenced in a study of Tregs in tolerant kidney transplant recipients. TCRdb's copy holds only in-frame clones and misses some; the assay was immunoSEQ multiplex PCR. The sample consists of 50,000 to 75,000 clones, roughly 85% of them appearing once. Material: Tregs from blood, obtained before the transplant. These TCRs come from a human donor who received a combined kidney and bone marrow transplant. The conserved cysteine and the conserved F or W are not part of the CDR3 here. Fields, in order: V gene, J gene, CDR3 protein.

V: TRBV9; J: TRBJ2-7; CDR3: ASSVGLAGGSYEQY
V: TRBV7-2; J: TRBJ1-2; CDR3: ASSSARVGYT
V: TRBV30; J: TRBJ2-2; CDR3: AWSVGSSRLSPGELF
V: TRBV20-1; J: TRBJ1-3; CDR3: SAENGNTIY
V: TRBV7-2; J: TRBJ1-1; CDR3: ASSPEGYTEAF
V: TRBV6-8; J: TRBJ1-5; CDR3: ASSSSGGLGQPQH
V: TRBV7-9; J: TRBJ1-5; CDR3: ASSSQGAYNQPQH
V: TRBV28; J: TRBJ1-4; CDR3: ASSLVPGREKLF
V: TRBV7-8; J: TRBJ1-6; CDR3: ASSHNNSPLH
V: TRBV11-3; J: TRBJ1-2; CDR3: ASSSVRGPYGYT
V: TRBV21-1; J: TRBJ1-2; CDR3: ASSRLPPNGTAPLGYT
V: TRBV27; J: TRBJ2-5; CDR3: ASSPDRGQYQETQY
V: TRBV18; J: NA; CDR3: ASSYTEGLAGVSYEQY
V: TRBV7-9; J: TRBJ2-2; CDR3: ASSLGLAANTGELF
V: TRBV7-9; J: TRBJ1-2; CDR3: ASSLDVRGPLYGYT
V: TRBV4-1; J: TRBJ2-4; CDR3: ASSRGVEWAKNIQY
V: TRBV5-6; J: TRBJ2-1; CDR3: ASIKLAGGYNEQF
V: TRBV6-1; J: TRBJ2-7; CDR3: ASSRRAGEGGEQY
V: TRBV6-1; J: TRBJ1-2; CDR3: AISSGVNYGYT
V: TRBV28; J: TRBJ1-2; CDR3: ASSSRVSGEIRGYT
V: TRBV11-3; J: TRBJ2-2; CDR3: ASSLDSTGELF
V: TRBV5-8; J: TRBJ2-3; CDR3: ASRTGGIRDTQY